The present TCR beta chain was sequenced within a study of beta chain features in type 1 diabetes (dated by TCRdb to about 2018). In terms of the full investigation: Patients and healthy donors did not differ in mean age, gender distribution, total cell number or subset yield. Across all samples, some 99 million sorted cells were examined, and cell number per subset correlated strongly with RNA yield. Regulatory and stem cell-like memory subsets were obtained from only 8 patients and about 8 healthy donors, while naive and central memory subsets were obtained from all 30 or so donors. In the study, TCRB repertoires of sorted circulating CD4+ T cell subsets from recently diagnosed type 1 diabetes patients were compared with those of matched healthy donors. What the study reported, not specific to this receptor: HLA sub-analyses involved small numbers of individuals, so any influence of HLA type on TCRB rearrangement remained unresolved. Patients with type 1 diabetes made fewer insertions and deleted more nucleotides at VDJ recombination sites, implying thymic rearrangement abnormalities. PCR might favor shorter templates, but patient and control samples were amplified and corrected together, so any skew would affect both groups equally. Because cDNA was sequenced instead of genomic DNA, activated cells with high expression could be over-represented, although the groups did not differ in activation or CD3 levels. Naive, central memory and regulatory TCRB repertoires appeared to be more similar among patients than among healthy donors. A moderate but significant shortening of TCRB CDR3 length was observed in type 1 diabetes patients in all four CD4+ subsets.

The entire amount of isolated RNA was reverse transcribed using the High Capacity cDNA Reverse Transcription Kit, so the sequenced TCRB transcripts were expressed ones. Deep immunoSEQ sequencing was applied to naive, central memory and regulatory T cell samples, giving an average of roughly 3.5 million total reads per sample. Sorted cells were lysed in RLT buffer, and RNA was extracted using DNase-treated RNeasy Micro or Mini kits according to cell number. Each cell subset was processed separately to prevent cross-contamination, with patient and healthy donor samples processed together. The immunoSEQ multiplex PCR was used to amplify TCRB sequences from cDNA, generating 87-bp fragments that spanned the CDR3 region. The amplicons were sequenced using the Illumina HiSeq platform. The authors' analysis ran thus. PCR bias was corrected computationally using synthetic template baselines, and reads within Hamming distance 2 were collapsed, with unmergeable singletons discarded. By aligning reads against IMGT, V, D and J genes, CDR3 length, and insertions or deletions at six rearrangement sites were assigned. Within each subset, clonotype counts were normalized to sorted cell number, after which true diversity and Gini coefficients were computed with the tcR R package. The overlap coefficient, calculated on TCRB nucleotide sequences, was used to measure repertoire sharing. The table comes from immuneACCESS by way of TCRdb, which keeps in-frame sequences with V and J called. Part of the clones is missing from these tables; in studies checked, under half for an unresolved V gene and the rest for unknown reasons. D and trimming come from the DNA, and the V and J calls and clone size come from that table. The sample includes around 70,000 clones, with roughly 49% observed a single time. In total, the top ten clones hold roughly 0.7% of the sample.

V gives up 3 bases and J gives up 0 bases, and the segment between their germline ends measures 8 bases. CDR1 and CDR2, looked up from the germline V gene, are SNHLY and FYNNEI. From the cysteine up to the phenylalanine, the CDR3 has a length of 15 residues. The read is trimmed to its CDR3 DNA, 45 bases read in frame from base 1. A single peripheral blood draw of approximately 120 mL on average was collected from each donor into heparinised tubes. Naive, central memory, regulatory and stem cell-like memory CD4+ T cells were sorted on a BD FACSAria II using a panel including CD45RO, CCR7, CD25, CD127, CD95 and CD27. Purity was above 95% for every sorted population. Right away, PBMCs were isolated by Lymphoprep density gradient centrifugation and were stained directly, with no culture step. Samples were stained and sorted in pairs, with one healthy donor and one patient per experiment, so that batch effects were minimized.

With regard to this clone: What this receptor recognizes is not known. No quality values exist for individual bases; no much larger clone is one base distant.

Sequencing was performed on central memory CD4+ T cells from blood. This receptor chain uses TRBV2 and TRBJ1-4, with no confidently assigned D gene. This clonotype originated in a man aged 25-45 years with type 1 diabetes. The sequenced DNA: TGTGCCAGCAGTGAGAATAGTGCAACTAATGAAAAACTGTTTTTT. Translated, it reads CASSENSATNEKLFF.